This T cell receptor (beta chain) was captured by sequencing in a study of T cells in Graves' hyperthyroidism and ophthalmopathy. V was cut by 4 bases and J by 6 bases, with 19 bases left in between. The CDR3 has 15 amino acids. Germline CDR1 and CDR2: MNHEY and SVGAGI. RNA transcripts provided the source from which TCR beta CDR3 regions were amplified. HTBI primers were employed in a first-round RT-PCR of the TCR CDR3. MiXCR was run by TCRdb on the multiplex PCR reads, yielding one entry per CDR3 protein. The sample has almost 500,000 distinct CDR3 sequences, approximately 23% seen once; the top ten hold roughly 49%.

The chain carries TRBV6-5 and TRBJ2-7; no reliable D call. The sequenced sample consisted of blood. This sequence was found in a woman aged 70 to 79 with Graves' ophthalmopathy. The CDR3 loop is CASSSIGRSLLEQYF. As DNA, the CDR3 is TGTGCCAGCAGTTCGATTGGACGATCTCTCCTCGAGCAGTACTTC.